These T cell receptor beta chains were read from a single sample in a study of shared clonotypes between healthy human individuals. Method: immunoSEQ multiplex PCR; TCRdb's copy keeps in-frame clones and lacks some. The sample contains about 680,000 clones, 92% of which appear only once. Sequenced material: naive CD8+ T cells sorted from blood. These receptors all stem from a man in his thirties or forties in good health. The CDR3 runs from the conserved cysteine through the conserved F or W. A D gene is named only where the DNA matches it firmly. The size entry is marked missing in some rows and otherwise reads once, few, many or a size class.

j_call,v_call,d_call,clone_size,cdr3_aa,cdr3_nt
TRBJ2-3,TRBV11-2,-,-,CASRAQDTQYF,TGTGCCAGCAGGGCCCAAGATACGCAGTATTTT
TRBJ2-1,TRBV6-5,-,-,CASSSRQPYNEQFF,TGTGCCAGCAGTTCCAGACAGCCATACAATGAGCAGTTCTTC
TRBJ1-5,TRBV18,-,-,CASSPGLRNQPQHF,TGTGCCAGCTCACCAGGGTTAAGGAATCAGCCCCAGCATTTT
TRBJ1-5,TRBV9,TRBD1,-,CASSTDRIQPQHF,TGTGCCAGCAGCACGGACAGGATTCAGCCCCAGCATTTT
TRBJ1-5,TRBV5-5,-,-,CASSPRRGTNQPQHF,TGTGCCAGCAGCCCCCGGCGGGGAACCAATCAGCCCCAGCATTTT
TRBJ2-7,TRBV5-1,TRBD2,-,CASSLGGRATPSSYEQYF,TGCGCCAGCAGCTTAGGCGGGAGAGCAACACCGAGCTCCTACGAGCAGTACTTC
TRBJ2-5,TRBV7-2,TRBD2,-,CASSSSGKQETQYF,TGTGCCAGCAGCTCTAGCGGCAAACAAGAGACCCAGTACTTC
TRBJ2-7,TRBV4-1,-,-,CASSQGAKDYEQYF,TGCGCCAGCAGCCAAGGGGCCAAAGACTACGAGCAGTACTTC
TRBJ1-5,TRBV9,TRBD1,-,CASSATGDSNQPQHF,TGTGCCAGCAGCGCGACAGGGGATAGCAATCAGCCCCAGCATTTT
TRBJ2-1,TRBV9,-,-,CASSVDGRGDEQFF,TGTGCCAGCAGCGTAGATGGTCGGGGAGATGAGCAGTTCTTC
TRBJ2-1,TRBV19,TRBD2,-,CASSIPLAGLGRNNEQFF,TGTGCCAGTAGTATCCCCCTAGCGGGGTTAGGCAGGAACAATGAGCAGTTCTTC
TRBJ2-4,TRBV29-1,-,-,CSVFTADLAKNIQYF,TGCAGCGTTTTTACAGCTGACTTAGCCAAAAACATTCAGTACTTC
TRBJ2-1,TRBV6-6,-,-,CASSSRGADNEQFF,TGTGCCAGCAGTTCCCGGGGGGCGGACAATGAGCAGTTCTTC
TRBJ2-2,TRBV7-9,-,-,CASTTEDTGELFF,TGTGCCAGCACCACGGAAGACACCGGGGAGCTGTTTTTT
TRBJ2-5,TRBV6-1,TRBD1,-,CASSGFKAGTGVETQYF,TGTGCCAGCAGTGGGTTTAAAGCCGGGACAGGGGTTGAGACCCAGTACTTC
TRBJ2-4,TRBV28,-,once,CASSWGRGKNIQYF,TGTGCCAGCAGTTGGGGCAGGGGAAAAAACATTCAGTACTTC
TRBJ1-1,TRBV29-1,-,-,CSVAQMNTEAFF,TGCAGCGTTGCCCAGATGAACACTGAAGCTTTCTTT
TRBJ2-1,TRBV7-9,-,-,CASSSLVLEQFF,TGTGCCAGCTCATCTCTGGTGCTTGAGCAGTTCTTC
TRBJ2-3,TRBV9,TRBD2,-,CASTVGTSGSLTDTQYF,TGTGCCAGCACCGTAGGGACTAGCGGGAGTCTCACAGATACGCAGTATTTT
TRBJ2-2,TRBV6-5,-,-,CASSYGENTGELFF,TGTGCCAGCAGTTACGGGGAGAACACCGGGGAGCTGTTTTTT
TRBJ1-5,TRBV5-5,TRBD1,-,CASSARDSGVNQPQHF,TGTGCCAGCAGCGCCCGGGACAGCGGTGTTAATCAGCCCCAGCATTTT
TRBJ1-4,TRBV9,-,-,CASSVEGRDEKLFF,TGTGCCAGCAGCGTAGAGGGGCGTGATGAAAAACTGTTTTTT
TRBJ2-7,TRBV5-1,-,-,CASSFSQGRIYEQYF,TGCGCCAGCAGCTTCTCACAGGGCAGAATCTACGAGCAGTACTTC
TRBJ2-1,TRBV14,TRBD2,-,CASSQFVAGGYNEQFF,TGTGCCAGCAGCCAATTCGTCGCGGGAGGTTACAATGAGCAGTTCTTC
TRBJ2-7,TRBV5-4,-,-,CASSSGTTYEQYF,TGTGCCAGCAGCAGTGGGACAACTTACGAGCAGTACTTC
TRBJ1-5,TRBV6-1,-,-,CASVGDTSNQPQHF,TGTGCCAGCGTAGGGGATACTAGCAATCAGCCCCAGCATTTT
TRBJ2-3,TRBV6-5,-,-,CASSAFLVTDTQYF,TGTGCCAGCAGTGCCTTTCTGGTCACAGATACGCAGTATTTT
TRBJ2-5,TRBV19,TRBD2,-,CASSIDLQGGLMTSGQETQYF,TGTGCCAGTAGTATAGATCTTCAAGGAGGGTTGATGACTAGCGGACAAGAGACCCAGTACTTC
TRBJ2-1,TRBV28,TRBD2,once,CASSLPLAPQREGRNEQFF,TGTGCCAGCAGTTTACCCCTCGCCCCTCAGCGGGAGGGAAGAAATGAGCAGTTCTTC
TRBJ2-7,TRBV15,-,-,CATSRSLVDFDEQYF,TGTGCCACCAGCAGGTCACTAGTGGATTTTGATGAGCAGTACTTC
TRBJ2-6,TRBV10-2,TRBD1,-,CASSPGQGLLSGANVLTF,TGCGCCAGCAGTCCGGGACAGGGGCTTTTATCTGGGGCCAACGTCCTGACTTTC
TRBJ1-1,TRBV4-1,-,-,CASSQGGAGLTEAFF,TGCGCCAGCAGCCAAGGAGGTGCAGGGCTCACTGAAGCTTTCTTT
TRBJ2-3,TRBV29-1,-,-,CSVRPEETVIVTDTQYF,TGCAGCGTTCGACCCGAGGAAACAGTAATTGTCACAGATACGCAGTATTTT
TRBJ1-5,TRBV4-1,TRBD1,-,CASSLAGTVSNQPQHF,TGCGCCAGCAGCCTCGCCGGGACAGTTAGCAATCAGCCCCAGCATTTT